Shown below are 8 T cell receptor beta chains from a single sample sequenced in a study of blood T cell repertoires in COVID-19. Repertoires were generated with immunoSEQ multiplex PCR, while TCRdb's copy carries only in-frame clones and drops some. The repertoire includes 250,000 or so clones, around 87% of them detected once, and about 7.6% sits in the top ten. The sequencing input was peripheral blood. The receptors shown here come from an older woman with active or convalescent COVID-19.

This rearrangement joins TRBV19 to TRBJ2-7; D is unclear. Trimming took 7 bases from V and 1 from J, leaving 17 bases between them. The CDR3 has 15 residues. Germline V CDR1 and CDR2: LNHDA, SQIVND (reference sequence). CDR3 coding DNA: TGTGCCAGTAAGGTTGGCGACAAAATTTCCTACGAGCAGTACTTC. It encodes CASKVGDKISYEQYF.

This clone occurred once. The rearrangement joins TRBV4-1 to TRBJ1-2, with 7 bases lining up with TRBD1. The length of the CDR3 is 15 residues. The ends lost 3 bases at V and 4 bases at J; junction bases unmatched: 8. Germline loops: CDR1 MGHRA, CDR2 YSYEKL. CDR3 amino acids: CASSHPVRGSYGYTF. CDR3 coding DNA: TGCGCCAGCAGCCATCCCGTCAGGGGGAGCTATGGCTACACCTTC.

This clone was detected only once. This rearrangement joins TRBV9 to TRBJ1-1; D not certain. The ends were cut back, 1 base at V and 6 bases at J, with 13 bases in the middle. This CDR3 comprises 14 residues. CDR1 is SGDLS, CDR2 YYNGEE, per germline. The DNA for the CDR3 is TGTGCCAGCAGCGTACTAGGAGGTAGCTCTGAAGCTTTCTTT. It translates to CASSVLGGSSEAFF.

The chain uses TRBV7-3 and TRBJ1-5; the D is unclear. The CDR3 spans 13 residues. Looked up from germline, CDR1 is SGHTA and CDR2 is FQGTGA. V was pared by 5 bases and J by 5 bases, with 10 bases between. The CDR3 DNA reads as TGTGCCAGCAGCCTCAAAGAGGATCAGCCCCAGCATTTT. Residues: CASSLKEDQPQHF.

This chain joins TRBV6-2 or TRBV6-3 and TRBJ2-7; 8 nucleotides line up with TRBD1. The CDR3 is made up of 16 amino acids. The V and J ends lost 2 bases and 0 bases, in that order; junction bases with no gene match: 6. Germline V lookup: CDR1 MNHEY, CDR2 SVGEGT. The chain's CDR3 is CASSYDRDRYSYEQYF. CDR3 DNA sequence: TGTGCCAGCAGTTACGATCGGGACAGGTACTCCTACGAGCAGTACTTC.

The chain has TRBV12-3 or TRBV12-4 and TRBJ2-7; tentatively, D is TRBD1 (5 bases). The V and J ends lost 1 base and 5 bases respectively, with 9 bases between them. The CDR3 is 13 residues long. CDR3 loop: CASSLDRSDEQYF. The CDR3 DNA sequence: TGTGCCAGCAGTTTAGACAGGTCAGACGAGCAGTACTTC.

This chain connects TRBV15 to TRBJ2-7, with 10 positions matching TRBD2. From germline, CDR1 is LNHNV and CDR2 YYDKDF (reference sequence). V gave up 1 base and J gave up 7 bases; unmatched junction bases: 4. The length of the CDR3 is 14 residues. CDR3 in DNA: TGTGCCACCAGCAGAGCCGGGACTAGCGTTGAGCAGTACTTC. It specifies CATSRAGTSVEQYF.

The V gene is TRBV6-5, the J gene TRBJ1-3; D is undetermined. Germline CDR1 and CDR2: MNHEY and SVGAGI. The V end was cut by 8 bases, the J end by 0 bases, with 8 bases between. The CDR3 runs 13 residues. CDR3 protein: CASGRSSGNTIYF. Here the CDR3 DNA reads TGTGCCAGCGGCAGGTCCTCTGGAAACACCATATATTTT.